The TCR beta chain under discussion was sequenced for a study of blood T cell repertoires in COVID-19. Per the original data handling: The assay estimated nucleated cells by amplifying reference gene primers. Measured with immunoSEQ multiplex PCR; TCRdb has only the in-frame clones, and not every one. V and J calls and clone size come straight from that table; D and trimming were deduced from the DNA. This table holds some 250,000 clones, roughly 80% found once. The CDR3 covers 14 residues. Trimming removed 4 bases from V and 8 bases from J, with 15 bases in between. Per the germline V gene, CDR1 is SGHNT and CDR2 is YYREEE (reference sequence).

The TCR sequence derives from a man in his fifties with active or convalescent COVID-19. The V and J genes are TRBV5-4 and TRBJ1-4, with TRBD1 as a possible D gene (5 bases). Sequencing input: peripheral blood. The CDR3 spells CASSLWGDGEKLFF. CDR3 DNA sequence: TGTGCCAGCAGCCTATGGGGGGACGGGGAAAAACTGTTTTTT. The full variable domain, rest sourced from reference TRBV5-4 and TRBJ1-4, is ETGVTQSPTHLIKTRGQQVTLRCSSQSGHNTVSWYQQALGQGPQFIFQYYREEENGRGNFPPRFSGLQFPNYSSELNVNALELDDSALYLCASSLWGDGEKLFFGSGTQLSVL.